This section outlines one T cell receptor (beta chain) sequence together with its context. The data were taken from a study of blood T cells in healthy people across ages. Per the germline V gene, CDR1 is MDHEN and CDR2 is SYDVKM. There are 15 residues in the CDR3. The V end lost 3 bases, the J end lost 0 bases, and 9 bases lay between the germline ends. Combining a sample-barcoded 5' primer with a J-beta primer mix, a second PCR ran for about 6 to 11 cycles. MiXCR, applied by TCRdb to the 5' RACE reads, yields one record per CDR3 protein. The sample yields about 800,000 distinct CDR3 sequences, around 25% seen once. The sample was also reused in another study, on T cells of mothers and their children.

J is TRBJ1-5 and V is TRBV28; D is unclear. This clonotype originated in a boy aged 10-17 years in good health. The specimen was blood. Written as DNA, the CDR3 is TGTGCCAGCAGTTTGAATTCAAATAGCAATCAGCCCCAGCATTTT. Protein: CASSLNSNSNQPQHF.